The rows below give T cell receptor beta chains drawn from one sample of a study of somatic mutations in cytotoxic T cells in rheumatoid arthritis. TCRdb's copy holds only in-frame clones and misses some; the assay was immunoSEQ multiplex PCR. Of about 6,700 clones in the sample, about 75% are singletons; the top ten hold around a third. The sequencing input was CD8+ T cells sorted from blood. The receptors originated from a woman aged 55 to 70 in good health. Both conserved end residues are part of each CDR3. A D gene is named only where the DNA matches it firmly. Not all rows give a size; the values are once, few, many and, for expanded clones, a class.

. . TRBJ1-3 TRBV9 CASSDPRGGNTIYF TGTGCCAGCAGCGACCCCCGGGGTGGAAACACCATATATTTT
. . TRBJ2-7 TRBV7-9 CASRGDPSYEQYF TGTGCCAGCAGGGGAGACCCGTCCTACGAGCAGTACTTC
. . TRBJ1-2 TRBV6-5 CASTFSGTLNYGYTF TGTGCCAGCACCTTCTCCGGGACACTTAACTATGGCTACACCTTC
. . TRBJ2-1 TRBV28 CASSFGANEQFF TGTGCCAGCAGTTTTGGGGCCAATGAGCAGTTCTTC
once TRBD2 TRBJ2-3 TRBV19 CASSIGSGGPTDTQYF TGTGCCAGTAGTATAGGTTCGGGGGGGCCCACAGATACGCAGTATTTT
. . TRBJ2-7 TRBV19 CASRGVYEQYF TGTGCCAGCAGAGGAGTTTACGAGCAGTACTTC
. TRBD1 TRBJ2-7 TRBV5-4 CASSSTGSSYEQYF TGTGCCAGCAGCTCGACAGGGAGCTCCTACGAGCAGTACTTC
. . TRBJ1-1 TRBV27 CASSAGGAGTEAFF TGTGCCAGCAGTGCGGGGGGCGCGGGCACTGAAGCTTTCTTT
few TRBD2 TRBJ2-5 TRBV4-3 CASSQRGGERAGGETQYF TGCGCCAGCAGCCAAAGGGGTGGAGAGCGGGCGGGAGGGGAGACCCAGTACTTC
few . TRBJ2-3 TRBV27 CASRISAYSSTDTQYF TGTGCCAGCAGGATCTCCGCCTACTCTAGCACAGATACGCAGTATTTT
. . TRBJ2-7 TRBV5-6 CASSSAAFDYEQYF TGTGCCAGCAGCTCTGCGGCCTTTGATTACGAGCAGTACTTC
. . TRBJ2-7 TRBV30 CAWSGDSDYEQYF TGTGCCTGGAGTGGAGACAGCGATTACGAGCAGTACTTC
large TRBD1 TRBJ2-1 TRBV7-9 CASSLGQGNQWFF TGTGCCAGCAGCTTAGGACAGGGAAATCAGTGGTTCTTC
. . TRBJ1-1 TRBV5-1 CASSLSDYRYTEAFF TGCGCCAGCAGCTTGTCAGATTACAGATATACTGAAGCTTTCTTT
few TRBD1 TRBJ2-7 TRBV29-1 CSVGTGGAYEQYF TGCAGCGTTGGGACAGGGGGCGCCTACGAGCAGTACTTC
. TRBD1 TRBJ2-7 TRBV6-5 CASSSSWTGASEQYF TGTGCCAGCAGCTCTTCCTGGACAGGGGCTTCCGAGCAGTACTTC
. . TRBJ2-1 TRBV27 CASSLEQGVRQFF TGTGCCAGCAGCCTTGAACAGGGAGTAAGGCAGTTCTTC
few . TRBJ2-5 TRBV6-6 CASSSQGLGETQYF TGTGCCAGCAGTTCACAGGGTTTGGGGGAGACCCAGTACTTC
. . TRBJ1-1 TRBV21-1 CASSNPTDMNTEAFF TGTGCCAGCAGCAACCCGACAGACATGAACACTGAAGCTTTCTTT
. . TRBJ2-3 TRBV13 CASSSFGGGSSTDTQYF TGTGCCAGCAGCTCGTTTGGGGGGGGCTCTAGCACAGATACGCAGTATTTT
medium-sized . TRBJ2-7 TRBV4-2 CASSQDASTGYYEQYF TGTGCCAGCAGCCAAGATGCCTCTACAGGTTACTACGAGCAGTACTTC
. . TRBJ2-3 TRBV27 CASSLSILGADTQYF TGTGCCAGCAGTTTATCTATATTGGGCGCAGATACGCAGTATTTT
. . TRBJ2-2 TRBV30 CAWVGGVPGELFF TGTGCCTGGGTTGGAGGGGTGCCCGGGGAGCTGTTTTTT
. TRBD2 TRBJ2-7 TRBV7-2 CASSVYSGPSYEQYF TGTGCCAGCAGCGTATATAGCGGGCCCTCCTACGAGCAGTACTTC
. . TRBJ1-5 TRBV27 CASSLMRNQPQHF TGTGCCAGCAGTTTAATGCGGAATCAGCCCCAGCATTTT
. . TRBJ2-3 TRBV7-9 CADQLGASDTQYF TGTGCCGACCAACTGGGGGCCTCAGATACGCAGTATTTT
. . TRBJ2-7 TRBV19 CASSIYENEQYF TGTGCCAGTAGTATATATGAGAACGAGCAGTACTTC
. . TRBJ2-7 TRBV28 CASSFRLLGYEQYF TGTGCCAGCAGCTTTCGTCTCCTAGGCTACGAGCAGTACTTC
. . TRBJ1-1 TRBV19 CASSRGYGTEAFF TGTGCCAGTAGTCGGGGGTACGGCACTGAAGCTTTCTTT
once . TRBJ1-1 TRBV27 CASSLTVNTEAFF TGTGCCAGCAGTTTGACTGTGAACACTGAAGCTTTCTTT
. . TRBJ1-1 TRBV30 CAWRMDSPEAFF TGTGCCTGGAGGATGGACAGTCCTGAAGCTTTCTTT
. . TRBJ1-2 TRBV4-1 CASSHGPLTGPSNYGYTF TGCGCCAGCAGCCACGGACCCTTAACAGGGCCGTCTAACTATGGCTACACCTTC
. TRBD1 TRBJ1-5 TRBV5-1 CASSLGRGSNQPQHF TGCGCCAGCAGCTTGGGCAGGGGGAGCAATCAGCCCCAGCATTTT